These 9 T cell receptor beta chains share one sample of origin, sequenced in a study of shared clonotypes between healthy human individuals. Naive CD8 cells lacked CD45RO and underwent positive selection for CCR7, leaving out terminally differentiated effector memory CD45RA+ cells. Assay used: immunoSEQ multiplex PCR; TCRdb lists only in-frame clones, some missing. Among fewer than 800,000 clones listed, about 90% were seen once. The sequenced material came from naive CD8+ T cells sorted from blood. The receptors were gathered from a man aged 25-40 years in good health.

The J gene is TRBJ2-7, the V gene TRBV7-9; D call uncertain. The CDR3 sequence is 13 residues long. Looked up from germline, CDR1 is SEHNR and CDR2 is FQNEAQ (reference sequence). V was pared by 5 bases and J by 6 bases, with 14 bases between. CDR3 DNA: TGTGCCAGCAGCCTCCCTAGTTCCGGCGAGCAGTACTTC. This translates into CASSLPSSGEQYF.

The rearrangement links TRBV27 to TRBJ2-7; D could derive from TRBD1 or TRBD2 (5 bases each). Trimming removed 0 bases from V and 5 bases from J, with 17 bases in between. The germline CDR1 and CDR2 sequences are MNHEY and SMNVEV (reference sequence). There are 16 residues in the CDR3. The CDR3 sequence: CASSLSAWGPINEQYF. CDR3 bases: TGTGCCAGCAGTTTATCGGCCTGGGGACCGATTAACGAGCAGTACTTC.

CDR3 sequence reads: CASRSGLAGGSPNYNEQFF. For the CDR3, the DNA is TGTGCCAGCAGATCTGGACTAGCGGGAGGATCCCCAAACTACAATGAGCAGTTCTTC. This chain connects TRBV27 to TRBJ2-1; 14 nucleotides align to TRBD2. CDR1 and CDR2 from the germline V gene are MNHEY and SMNVEV (reference sequence). V dropped 6 bases and J dropped 3; count of bases not matched to a gene: 13. CDR3 length: 19 amino acids.

The chain carries TRBV9 and TRBJ2-1, with D perhaps given as TRBD1 or TRBD2 (5 bases each). CDR1 and CDR2 (germline): SGDLS, YYNGEE. This CDR3 is 14 amino acids long. Deletions cut 2 bases from V and 4 bases from J, with 10 bases between. CDR3 residues: CASSVGPNYNEQFF. In nucleotides, the CDR3 is TGTGCCAGCAGCGTGGGACCAAATTACAATGAGCAGTTCTTC.

The genes are TRBV14 and TRBJ1-1; D perhaps matches TRBD1 (6 bases). The germline V gene has CDR1 SGHDN and CDR2 FVKESK. Trimming cost V 3 bases and J 5 bases, with 16 bases left between them. The CDR3 runs 15 residues. The CDR3 loop reads CASSQGFTGRTEAFF. CDR3 in DNA: TGTGCCAGCAGCCAGGGCTTCACAGGGCGGACTGAAGCTTTCTTT.

The chain employs TRBV28 and TRBJ2-1; D is ambiguous. The CDR3 length is 14 residues. Trimming pared 4 bases from V and 2 bases from J, leaving 9 bases between. From germline, CDR1 is MDHEN and CDR2 SYDVKM. For the CDR3, the DNA is TGTGCCAGCAGTTGGATGGGGACCTACAATGAGCAGTTCTTC. As protein: CASSWMGTYNEQFF.

With regard to this clone: Other DNA sequences from this sample encode an identical CDR3 as well. The rearrangement joins TRBV5-1 to TRBJ2-2; D ambiguous. The CDR3 is 13 residues long. CDR1 is SGHRS and CDR2 is YFSETQ in the germline V gene. V lost 0 bases and J 4 bases, leaving 4 bases between the germline ends. The CDR3 sequence: CASSLAGTGELFF. CDR3 DNA sequence: TGCGCCAGCAGCTTGGCCGGCACCGGGGAGCTGTTTTTT.

The chain carries TRBV5-6 and TRBJ2-3; 8 bases map to TRBD1. Germline V gives CDR1 SGHDT, CDR2 YYEEEE. The CDR3 extends over 14 amino acids. The V and J ends lost 5 bases and 3 bases, in that order; junction bases with no gene match: 5. This chain's CDR3 is CASRETGETDTQYF. For the CDR3, the DNA is TGTGCCAGCAGGGAGACAGGGGAAACAGATACGCAGTATTTT.

The CDR3 DNA reads as TGTGCCAGCAGCTTCAAAAAGAACAGCTACGAGCAGTACTTC. It translates to CASSFKKNSYEQYF. The chain has TRBV7-9 and TRBJ2-7; D uncertain. V lost 3 bases, J lost 3 bases, and 12 bases lay in between. The CDR3 is made up of 14 amino acids. CDR1 SEHNR and CDR2 FQNEAQ come from the germline V gene (reference sequence). The full variable domain, rest sourced from reference TRBV7-9 and TRBJ2-7, is DTGVSQNPRHKITKRGQNVTFRCDPISEHNRLYWYRQTLGQGPEFLTYFQNEAQLEKSRLLSDRFSAERPKGSFSTLEIQRTEQGDSAMYLCASSFKKNSYEQYFGPGTRLTVT.